The clone carrying this T cell receptor beta chain was detected a few times. Antigen unknown. From the 5' RACE reads, TCRdb called clonotypes with MiXCR, one entry per CDR3 protein. The sample comprises about 410,000 distinct CDR3 sequences, 20% to 30% of which are singletons, and under 15% rests with the top ten. This sample stems from a study of T-cell memory formation after mild COVID-19. Study at large: Clusters were largely donor specific.

Germline assignment: CDR1 SGHVS and CDR2 FQNEAQ. After removal of 4 bases from V and 7 bases from J, the junction contained 10 bases not matched to a gene. This CDR3 comprises 16 residues. Whole-study findings and limits: Contracting clones from day 15 to 85 had balanced CD4/CD8; later expanders favoured CD4+. Most CD4+ clones that shrank were in CM and EM, while CD8+ ones turned up in EMRA.

The sample consisted of PBMCs or a T cell subset sorted from them (not recorded which). The sequence was collected from an adult woman who had mild COVID-19 (a few samples of this study predate the infection). Cell type and time point are not known. The chain couples TRBV7-8 to TRBJ2-3; 11 nucleotides agree with TRBD2. The CDR3, as DNA: TGTGCCAGCAGCTCACCCGGGACTAGCGGCACTTATACGCAGTATTTT. Protein product: CASSSPGTSGTYTQYF.